This entry features one T cell receptor beta chain sequence. Its antigen remains unidentified. This sample was included in a study of cytomegalovirus exposure and HLA in healthy donors. Whole-study findings and limits: Accounts indicate the classifier identified cytomegalovirus status with strong specificity and sensitivity. Certain indistinguishable V segments, among them TRBV6-2 and TRBV6-3, were excluded.

This PCR relied on a set of 60 Vbeta primers and 13 Jbeta primers. In the authors' workflow: The count from a later analysis was 70 million to 85 million unique TCR beta chains, some 10 million of them shared. Profiling relied on immunoSEQ multiplex PCR, and the TCRdb table lists in-frame clones only, not all of them. V and J calls plus clone size are reproduced from that table; the DNA served to infer D and trimming. This sample carries roughly 150,000 clones, more than 60% of them seen once, and the ten largest clones take roughly 10%. Germline assignment: CDR1 MRHNA and CDR2 SNTAGT. With V trimmed by 6 bases and J by 2 bases, 4 bases remained unmatched. CDR3 length equals 14 residues.

The sample consisted of PBMCs. This chain connects TRBV6-4 to TRBJ2-3; the match to TRBD1 covers 8 bases. This clonotype originated in a man aged 18 to 30 in good health and CMV-seropositive. Here the CDR3 DNA reads TGTGCCAGCAGCGGACAGGGTCCCACAGATACGCAGTATTTT. Its translation is CASSGQGPTDTQYF.